This TCR beta chain was sequenced during a study of long-term antiretroviral therapy in people with HIV. Study-level results: Blood was collected between the mid-2000s and the late 2010s, possibly under older ART regimens. For ART adherence, viral resistance and therapy changes, no data were available.

PBMC samples from each donor numbered at least one pre-ART and at least two post-ART. Samples were assayed with immunoSEQ v3.0 at survey level. The protocol was immunoSEQ multiplex PCR, while the TCRdb copy is restricted to in-frame clones and leaves out a portion. The sample lists some 38,000 clones, roughly 80% occurring once. Remarks on this clone: The antigen remains undetermined.

The sequence was obtained from a man younger than 35 with HIV. Source: unsorted PBMCs, taken 1.5 years after starting antiretroviral therapy.

CDR3 DNA: TGCGCCAGCAGTCGAGATACCGGGACAGGGGGCACAGATACGCAGTATTTT. Protein sequence: CASSRDTGTGGTDTQYF. The rearrangement links TRBV5-1 to TRBJ2-3, with 10 nucleotides matching TRBD1. This CDR3 region has 17 residues. Germline V lookup: CDR1 SGHRS, CDR2 YFSETQ. Trimming removed 5 bases from V and 1 base from J; junction bases left unmatched: 10.